The clone carrying this T cell receptor (beta chain) was counted between two and nine times. Authors' processing steps: Reference gene primer amplification gave estimated nucleated cell counts. This table comes from immunoSEQ multiplex PCR, and its TCRdb copy is limited to in-frame clones, with some not included. V, J and clone size are those of that table, while D and trimming were read from the DNA. The repertoire holds tens of thousands of clones, 89% seen once, with roughly 5% in the top ten. These data belong to a study of blood T cell repertoires in COVID-19. Study-wide background: Donors in the United States, Italy and Spain gave samples during acute or convalescent COVID-19. Sources were T cells, B-cell-depleted T cells, or PBMCs; the material itself was cDNA or gDNA.

The CDR3 length is 14 residues. Germline CDR1 is MNHEY and CDR2 is SVGEGT. With 2 bases removed from V and 7 bases from J, the gap between germline ends came to 14 bases. What was sequenced was peripheral blood. The chain has TRBV6-2 or TRBV6-3 and TRBJ1-1; D call uncertain. The receptor comes from a man in his 60s with active COVID-19. The CDR3 loop is CASSYPPEGSEAFF. CDR3 coding DNA: TGTGCCAGCAGTTACCCTCCGGAGGGAAGTGAAGCTTTCTTT.